The clone carrying this T cell receptor beta chain has at least ten counts. Its antigen is unknown. The sample belongs to a study of T cells in Graves' hyperthyroidism and ophthalmopathy. The study's findings and limits: Ophthalmopathy stood apart from stable hyperthyroidism in a 13 V-J model.

The CDR3 regions of TCR beta were amplified from RNA transcripts. First-round RT-PCR with HTBI primers amplified the TCR CDR3 region. MiXCR was run by TCRdb on the multiplex PCR reads, yielding one entry per CDR3 protein. The profile shows 550,000 to 600,000 distinct CDR3 sequences, roughly 46% of them singletons. V was trimmed by 11 bases and J by 0 bases, leaving 14 bases between them. The CDR3 runs to 14 residues. In germline, CDR1 is MNHEY, CDR2 SVGEGT. Input material: peripheral blood or thyroid tissue (not recorded which). The receptor was derived from an adult woman with Graves' disease, either hyperthyroidism or ophthalmopathy (not recorded which). The J gene is TRBJ1-3, the V gene TRBV6-2 or TRBV6-3; D gene ambiguous. The CDR3 here is CACSRIRSGNTIYF. The CDR3 DNA reads as TGTGCCTGCTCACGGATCCGCTCTGGAAACACCATATATTTT.